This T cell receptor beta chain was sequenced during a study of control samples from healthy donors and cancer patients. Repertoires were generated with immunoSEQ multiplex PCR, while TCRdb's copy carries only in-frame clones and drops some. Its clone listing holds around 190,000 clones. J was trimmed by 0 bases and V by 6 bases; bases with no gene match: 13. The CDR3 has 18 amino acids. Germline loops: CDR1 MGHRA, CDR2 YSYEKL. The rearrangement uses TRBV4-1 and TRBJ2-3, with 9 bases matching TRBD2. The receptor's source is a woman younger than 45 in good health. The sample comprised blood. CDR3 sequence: CASREGRGGSISTDTQYF. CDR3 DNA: TGCGCCAGCAGGGAGGGGCGGGGGGGCTCTATTAGCACAGATACGCAGTATTTT.